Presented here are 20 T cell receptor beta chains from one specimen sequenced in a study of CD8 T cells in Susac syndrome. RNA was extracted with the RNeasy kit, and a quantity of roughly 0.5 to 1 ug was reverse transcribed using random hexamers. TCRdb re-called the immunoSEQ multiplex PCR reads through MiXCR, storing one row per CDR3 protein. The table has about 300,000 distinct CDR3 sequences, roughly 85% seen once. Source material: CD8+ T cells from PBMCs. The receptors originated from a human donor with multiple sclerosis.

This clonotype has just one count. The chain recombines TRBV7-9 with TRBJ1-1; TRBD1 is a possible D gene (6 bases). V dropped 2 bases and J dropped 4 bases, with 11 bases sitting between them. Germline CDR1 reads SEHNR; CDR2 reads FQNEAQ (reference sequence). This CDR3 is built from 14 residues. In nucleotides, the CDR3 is TGTGCCAGCAGCTTATCAGGGGCGGCCACTGAAGCTTTCTTT. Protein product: CASSLSGAATEAFF.

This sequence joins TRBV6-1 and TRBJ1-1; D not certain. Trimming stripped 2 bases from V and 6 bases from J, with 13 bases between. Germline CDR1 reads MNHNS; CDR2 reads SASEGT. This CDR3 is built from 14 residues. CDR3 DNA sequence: TGTGCCAGCAGTGAATATACGGGAGCTTCTGAAGCTTTCTTT. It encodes CASSEYTGASEAFF.

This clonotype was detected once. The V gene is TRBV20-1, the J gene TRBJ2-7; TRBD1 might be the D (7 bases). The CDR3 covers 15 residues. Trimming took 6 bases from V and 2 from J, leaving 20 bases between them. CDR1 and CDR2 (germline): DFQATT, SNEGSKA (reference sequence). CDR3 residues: CSAPEVAGGTYEQYF. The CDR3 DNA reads TGCAGTGCCCCAGAGGTGGCAGGGGGGACCTACGAGCAGTACTTC.

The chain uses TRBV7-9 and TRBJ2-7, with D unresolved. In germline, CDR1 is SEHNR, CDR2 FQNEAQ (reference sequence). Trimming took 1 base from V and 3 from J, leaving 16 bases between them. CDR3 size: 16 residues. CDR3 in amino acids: CASSLDLEAADYEQYF. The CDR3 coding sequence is TGTGCCAGCAGCTTAGACTTAGAGGCTGCAGACTACGAGCAGTACTTC.

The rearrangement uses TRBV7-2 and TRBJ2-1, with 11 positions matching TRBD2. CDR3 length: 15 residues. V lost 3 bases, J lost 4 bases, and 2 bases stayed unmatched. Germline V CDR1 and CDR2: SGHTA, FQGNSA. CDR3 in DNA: TGTGCCAGCAGCTTGACTAGCGGGGCATACAATGAGCAGTTCTTC. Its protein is CASSLTSGAYNEQFF.

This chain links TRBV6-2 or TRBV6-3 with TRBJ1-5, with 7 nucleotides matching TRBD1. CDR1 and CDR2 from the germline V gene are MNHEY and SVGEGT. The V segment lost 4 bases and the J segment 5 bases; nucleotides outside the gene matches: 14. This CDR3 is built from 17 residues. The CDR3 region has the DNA TGTGCCAGCAGTTTCGGTATTTGGGGACAGATCTATCAGCCCCAGCATTTT. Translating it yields CASSFGIWGQIYQPQHF.

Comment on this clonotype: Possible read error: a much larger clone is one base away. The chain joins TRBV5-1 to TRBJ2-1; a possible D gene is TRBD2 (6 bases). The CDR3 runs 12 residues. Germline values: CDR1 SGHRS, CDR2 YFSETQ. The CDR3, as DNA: TGCGCCAGCAACTTAGCGGACAAGGAGCAGTTCTTC. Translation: CASNLADKEQFF. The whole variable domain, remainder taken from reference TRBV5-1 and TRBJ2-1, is KAGVTQTPRYLIKTRGQQVTLSCSPISGHRSVSWYQQTPGQGLQFLFEYFSETQRNKGNFPGRFSGRQFSNSRSEMNVSTLELGDSALYLCASNLADKEQFFGPGTRLTVL.

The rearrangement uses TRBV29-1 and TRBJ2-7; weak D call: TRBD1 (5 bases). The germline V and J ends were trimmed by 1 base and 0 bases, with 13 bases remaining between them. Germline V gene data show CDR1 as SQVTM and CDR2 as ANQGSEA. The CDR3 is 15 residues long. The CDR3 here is CSVEVKGRASYEQYF. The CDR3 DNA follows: TGCAGCGTTGAAGTCAAGGGCAGGGCCTCCTACGAGCAGTACTTC.

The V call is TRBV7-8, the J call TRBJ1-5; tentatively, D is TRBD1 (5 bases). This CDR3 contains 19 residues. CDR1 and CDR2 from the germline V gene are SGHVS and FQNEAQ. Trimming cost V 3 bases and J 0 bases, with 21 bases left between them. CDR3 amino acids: CASSFGAVFRGYSNQPQHF. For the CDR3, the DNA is TGTGCCAGCAGCTTCGGGGCCGTGTTTCGGGGTTATAGCAATCAGCCCCAGCATTTT. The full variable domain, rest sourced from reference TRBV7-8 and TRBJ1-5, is GAGVSQSPRYKVAKRGQDVALRCDPISGHVSLFWYQQALGQGPEFLTYFQNEAQLDKSGLPSDRFFAERPEGSVSTLKIQRTQQEDSAVYLCASSFGAVFRGYSNQPQHFGDGTRLSIL.

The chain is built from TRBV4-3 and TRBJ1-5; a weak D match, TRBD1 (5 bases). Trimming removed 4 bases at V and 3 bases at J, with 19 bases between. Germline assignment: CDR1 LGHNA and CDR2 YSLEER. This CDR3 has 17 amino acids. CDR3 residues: CASSPIRGTDFNQPQHF. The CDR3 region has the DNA TGCGCCAGCAGCCCCATCCGTGGGACGGACTTCAATCAGCCCCAGCATTTT.

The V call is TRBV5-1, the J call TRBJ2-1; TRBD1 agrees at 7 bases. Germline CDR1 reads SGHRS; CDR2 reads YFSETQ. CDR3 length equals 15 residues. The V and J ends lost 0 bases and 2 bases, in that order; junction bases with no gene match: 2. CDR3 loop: CASSLDRGTYNEQFF. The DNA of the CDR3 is TGCGCCAGCAGCTTGGACAGGGGTACCTACAATGAGCAGTTCTTC.

The CDR3 is CSVDDSMNTEAFF. CDR3 in DNA: TGCAGCGTGGATGACAGCATGAACACTGAAGCTTTCTTT. V gene TRBV29-1 combines with J gene TRBJ1-1, with a weak D call TRBD1 (5 bases). There are 13 residues in the CDR3. V lost 6 bases to trimming and J lost 0 bases, with 11 bases between them. The germline V gene has CDR1 SQVTM and CDR2 ANQGSEA. The full variable domain, in which reference TRBV29-1 and TRBJ1-1 provide the parts outside the CDR3, is SAVISQKPSRDICQRGTSLTIQCQVDSQVTMMFWYRQQPGQSLTLIATANQGSEATYESGFVIDKFPISRPNLTFSTLTVSNMSPEDSSIYLCSVDDSMNTEAFFGQGTRLTVV.

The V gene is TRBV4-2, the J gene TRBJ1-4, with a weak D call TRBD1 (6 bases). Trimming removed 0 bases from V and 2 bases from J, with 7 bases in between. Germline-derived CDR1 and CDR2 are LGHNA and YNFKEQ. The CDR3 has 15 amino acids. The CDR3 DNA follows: TGTGCCAGCAGCCAAGAAGGGGGGACTAATGAAAAACTGTTTTTT. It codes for CASSQEGGTNEKLFF.

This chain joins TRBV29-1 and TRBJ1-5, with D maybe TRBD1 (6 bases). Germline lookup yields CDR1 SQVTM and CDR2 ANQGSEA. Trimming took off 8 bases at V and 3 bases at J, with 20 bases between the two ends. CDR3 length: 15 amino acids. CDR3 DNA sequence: TGCAGCCCTAGGGGGGGCCAACTTACCAATCAGCCCCAGCATTTT. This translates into CSPRGGQLTNQPQHF.

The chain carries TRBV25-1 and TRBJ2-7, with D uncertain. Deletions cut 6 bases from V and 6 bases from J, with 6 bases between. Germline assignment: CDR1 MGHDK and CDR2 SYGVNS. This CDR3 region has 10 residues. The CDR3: CASRGSEQYF. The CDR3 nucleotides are TGTGCCAGCAGGGGTAGCGAGCAGTACTTC.

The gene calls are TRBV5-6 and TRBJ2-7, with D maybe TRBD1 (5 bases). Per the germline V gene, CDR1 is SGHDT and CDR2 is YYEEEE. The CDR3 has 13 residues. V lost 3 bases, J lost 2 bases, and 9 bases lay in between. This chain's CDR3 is CASSWGRPYEQYF. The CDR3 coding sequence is TGTGCCAGCAGCTGGGGCAGACCCTACGAGCAGTACTTC.

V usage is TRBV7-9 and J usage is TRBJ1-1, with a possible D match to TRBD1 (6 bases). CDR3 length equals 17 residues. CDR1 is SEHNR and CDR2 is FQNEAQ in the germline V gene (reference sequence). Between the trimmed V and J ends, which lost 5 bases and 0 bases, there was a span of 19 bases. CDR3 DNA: TGTGCCAGCAGCGAACGACTCTGGACAGATATGAACACTGAAGCTTTCTTT. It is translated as CASSERLWTDMNTEAFF. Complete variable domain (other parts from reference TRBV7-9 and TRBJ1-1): DTGVSQNPRHKITKRGQNVTFRCDPISEHNRLYWYRQTLGQGPEFLTYFQNEAQLEKSRLLSDRFSAERPKGSFSTLEIQRTEQGDSAMYLCASSERLWTDMNTEAFFGQGTRLTVV.

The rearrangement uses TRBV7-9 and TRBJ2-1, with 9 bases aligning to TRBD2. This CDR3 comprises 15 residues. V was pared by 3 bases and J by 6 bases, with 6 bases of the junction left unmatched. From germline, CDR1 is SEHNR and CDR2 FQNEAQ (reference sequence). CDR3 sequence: CASSFQLAGLNEQFF. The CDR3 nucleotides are TGTGCCAGCAGCTTCCAACTAGCGGGTCTCAATGAGCAGTTCTTC. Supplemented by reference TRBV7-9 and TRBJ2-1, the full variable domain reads DTGVSQNPRHKITKRGQNVTFRCDPISEHNRLYWYRQTLGQGPEFLTYFQNEAQLEKSRLLSDRFSAERPKGSFSTLEIQRTEQGDSAMYLCASSFQLAGLNEQFFGPGTRLTVL.

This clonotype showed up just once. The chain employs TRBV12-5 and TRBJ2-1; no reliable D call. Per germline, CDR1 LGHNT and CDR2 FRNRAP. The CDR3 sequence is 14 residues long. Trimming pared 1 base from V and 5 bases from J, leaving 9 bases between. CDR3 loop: CASGLDWPNNEQFF. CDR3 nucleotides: TGTGCTAGTGGTTTGGACTGGCCCAACAATGAGCAGTTCTTC.

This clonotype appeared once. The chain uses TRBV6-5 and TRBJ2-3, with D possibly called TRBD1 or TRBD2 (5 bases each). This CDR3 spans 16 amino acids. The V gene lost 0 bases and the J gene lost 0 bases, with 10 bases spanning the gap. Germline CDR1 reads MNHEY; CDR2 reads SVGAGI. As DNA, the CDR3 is TGTGCCAGCAGTTACTCGTTTTGGGGGAGCACAGATACGCAGTATTTT. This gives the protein CASSYSFWGSTDTQYF.